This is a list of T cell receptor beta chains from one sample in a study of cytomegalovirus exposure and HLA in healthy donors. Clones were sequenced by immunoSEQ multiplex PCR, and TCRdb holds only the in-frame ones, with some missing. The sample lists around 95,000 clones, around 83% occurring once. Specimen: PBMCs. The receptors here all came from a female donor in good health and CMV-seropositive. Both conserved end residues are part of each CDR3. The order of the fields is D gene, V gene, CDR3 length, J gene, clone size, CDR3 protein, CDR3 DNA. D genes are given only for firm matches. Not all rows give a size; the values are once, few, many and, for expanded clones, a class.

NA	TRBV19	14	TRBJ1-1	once	CASSLRGRETEAFF	TGTGCCAGTTCCCTGAGAGGGAGGGAGACTGAAGCTTTCTTT
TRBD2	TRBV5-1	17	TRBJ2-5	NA	CASSLAGARGGWETQYF	TGCGCCAGCAGCTTGGCCGGAGCACGGGGGGGTTGGGAGACCCAGTACTTC
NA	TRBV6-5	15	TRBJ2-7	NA	CASSYSRTEAYEQYF	TGTGCCAGCAGTTACTCACGGACGGAGGCCTACGAGCAGTACTTC
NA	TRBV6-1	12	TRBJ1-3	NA	CASSIHSNTIYF	TGTGCCAGCAGTATCCACAGTAACACCATATATTTT
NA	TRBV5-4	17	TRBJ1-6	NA	CASNSGGGVNNNSPLHF	TGTGCCAGCAATTCGGGGGGGGGCGTTAACAATAATTCACCCCTCCACTTT
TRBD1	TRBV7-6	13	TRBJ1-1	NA	CASRAAGGGEAFF	TGTGCCAGCAGGGCTGCAGGGGGCGGTGAAGCTTTCTTT
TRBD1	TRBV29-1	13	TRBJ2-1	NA	CSVRTGRMNEQFF	TGCAGCGTTCGGACAGGGAGGATGAATGAGCAGTTCTTC
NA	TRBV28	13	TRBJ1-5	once	CASSLSRNQPQHF	TGTGCCAGCAGTTTGTCCAGGAATCAGCCCCAGCATTTT
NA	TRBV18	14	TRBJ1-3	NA	CASSPGSSGNTIYF	TGTGCCAGCTCACCCGGGTCCTCTGGAAACACCATATATTTT
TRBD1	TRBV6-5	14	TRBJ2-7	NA	CASSATGGFNEQYF	TGTGCCAGCAGCGCCACAGGGGGCTTCAACGAGCAGTACTTC
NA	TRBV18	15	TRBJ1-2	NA	CASSPPETPSYGYTF	TGTGCCAGCTCGCCGCCTGAGACTCCTTCCTATGGCTACACCTTC
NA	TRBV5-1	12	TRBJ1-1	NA	CASSPAGSEAFF	TGCGCCAGCAGCCCAGCGGGCAGTGAAGCTTTCTTT
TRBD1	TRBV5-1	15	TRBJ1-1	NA	CASSWGQGENTEAFF	TGCGCCAGCAGCTGGGGGCAGGGGGAAAACACTGAAGCTTTCTTT
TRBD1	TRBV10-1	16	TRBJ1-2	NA	CASSESGAGGNHGYTF	TGCGCCAGCAGTGAGTCAGGGGCAGGGGGAAATCATGGCTACACCTTC
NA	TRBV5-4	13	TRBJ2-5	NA	CASSFSPGETQYF	TGTGCCAGCAGCTTTTCGCCCGGAGAGACCCAGTACTTC
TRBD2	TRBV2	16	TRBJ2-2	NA	CASSVPSGGYTGELFF	TGTGCCAGCAGTGTACCTAGCGGGGGATACACCGGGGAGCTGTTTTTT
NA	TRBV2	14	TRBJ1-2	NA	CASSERLVMGGYTF	TGTGCCAGCAGTGAACGCCTCGTAATGGGCGGCTACACCTTC